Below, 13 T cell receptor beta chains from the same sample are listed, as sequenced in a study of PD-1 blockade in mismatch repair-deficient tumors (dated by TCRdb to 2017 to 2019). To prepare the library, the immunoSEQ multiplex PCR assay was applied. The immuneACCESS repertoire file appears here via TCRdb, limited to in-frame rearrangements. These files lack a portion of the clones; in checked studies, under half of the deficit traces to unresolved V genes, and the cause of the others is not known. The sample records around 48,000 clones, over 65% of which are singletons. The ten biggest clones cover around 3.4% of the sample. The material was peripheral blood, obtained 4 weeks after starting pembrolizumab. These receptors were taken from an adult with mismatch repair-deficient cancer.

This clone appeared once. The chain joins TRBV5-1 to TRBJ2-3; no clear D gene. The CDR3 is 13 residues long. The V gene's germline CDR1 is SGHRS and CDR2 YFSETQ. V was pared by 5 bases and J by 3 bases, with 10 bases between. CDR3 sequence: CASRVEVTDTQYF. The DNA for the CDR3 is TGCGCCAGCAGGGTTGAAGTTACAGATACGCAGTATTTT.

CDR3 coding DNA: TGTGCCAGCAGCGTAGAAGGGGACAGCCACAATGAGCAGTTCTTC. Its translation is CASSVEGDSHNEQFF. The chain employs TRBV9 and TRBJ2-1; TRBD1 matches at 7 bases. The CDR3 is made up of 15 amino acids. With V trimmed by 0 bases and J by 5 bases, 5 bases remained unmatched. Germline V gene lookup returns CDR1 SGDLS and CDR2 YYNGEE.

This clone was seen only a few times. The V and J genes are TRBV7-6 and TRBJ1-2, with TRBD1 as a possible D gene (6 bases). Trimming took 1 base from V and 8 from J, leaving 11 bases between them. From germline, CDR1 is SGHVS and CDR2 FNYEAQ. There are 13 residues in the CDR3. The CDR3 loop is CASSLGTAEGYTF. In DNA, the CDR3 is TGTGCCAGCAGCTTAGGGACAGCGGAGGGCTACACCTTC.

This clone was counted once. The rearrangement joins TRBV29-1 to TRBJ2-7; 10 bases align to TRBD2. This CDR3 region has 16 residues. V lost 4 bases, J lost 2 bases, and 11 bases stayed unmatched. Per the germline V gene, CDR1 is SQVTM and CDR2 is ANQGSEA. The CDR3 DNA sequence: TGCAGCGTTGGTACTAGCGGGATCAGGGGACCCTACGAGCAGTACTTC. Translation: CSVGTSGIRGPYEQYF.

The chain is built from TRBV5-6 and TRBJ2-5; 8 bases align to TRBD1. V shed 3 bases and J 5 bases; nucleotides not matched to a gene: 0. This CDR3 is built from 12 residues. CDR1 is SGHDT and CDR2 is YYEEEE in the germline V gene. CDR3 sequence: CASSWTGETQYF. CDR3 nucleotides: TGTGCCAGCAGCTGGACAGGGGAGACCCAGTACTTC.

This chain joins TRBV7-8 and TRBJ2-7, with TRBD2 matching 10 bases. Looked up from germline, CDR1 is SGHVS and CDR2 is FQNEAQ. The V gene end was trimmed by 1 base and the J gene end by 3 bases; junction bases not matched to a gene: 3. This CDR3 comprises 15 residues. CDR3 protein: CASSLELAGNYEQYF. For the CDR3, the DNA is TGTGCCAGCAGCTTAGAACTAGCGGGAAACTACGAGCAGTACTTC. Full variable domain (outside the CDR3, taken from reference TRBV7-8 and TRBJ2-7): GAGVSQSPRYKVAKRGQDVALRCDPISGHVSLFWYQQALGQGPEFLTYFQNEAQLDKSGLPSDRFFAERPEGSVSTLKIQRTQQEDSAVYLCASSLELAGNYEQYFGPGTRLTVT.

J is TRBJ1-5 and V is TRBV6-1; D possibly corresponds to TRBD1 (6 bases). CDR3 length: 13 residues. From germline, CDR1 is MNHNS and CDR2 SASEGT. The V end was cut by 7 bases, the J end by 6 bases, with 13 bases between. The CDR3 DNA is TGTGCCAGCACCACCAGGGGTAGTCAGCCCCAGCATTTT. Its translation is CASTTRGSQPQHF.

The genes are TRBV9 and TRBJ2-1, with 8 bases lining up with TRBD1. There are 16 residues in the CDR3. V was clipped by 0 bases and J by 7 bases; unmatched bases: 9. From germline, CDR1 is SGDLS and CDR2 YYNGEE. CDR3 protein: CASSVVDWGQVNEQFF. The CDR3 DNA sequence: TGTGCCAGCAGCGTAGTGGATTGGGGACAGGTGAATGAGCAGTTCTTC.

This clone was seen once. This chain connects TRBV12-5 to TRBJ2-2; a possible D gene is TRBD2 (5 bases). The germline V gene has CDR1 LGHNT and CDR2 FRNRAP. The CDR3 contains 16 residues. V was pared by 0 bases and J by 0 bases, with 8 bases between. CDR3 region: CASGLVLEANTGELFF. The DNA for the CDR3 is TGTGCTAGTGGTTTGGTATTGGAGGCGAACACCGGGGAGCTGTTTTTT.

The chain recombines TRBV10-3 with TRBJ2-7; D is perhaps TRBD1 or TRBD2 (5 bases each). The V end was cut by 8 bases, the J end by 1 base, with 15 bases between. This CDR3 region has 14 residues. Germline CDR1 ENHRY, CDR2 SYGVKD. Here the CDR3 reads CAISEGRESYEQYF. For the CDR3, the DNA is TGTGCCATCTCCGAGGGACGGGAATCCTACGAGCAGTACTTC.

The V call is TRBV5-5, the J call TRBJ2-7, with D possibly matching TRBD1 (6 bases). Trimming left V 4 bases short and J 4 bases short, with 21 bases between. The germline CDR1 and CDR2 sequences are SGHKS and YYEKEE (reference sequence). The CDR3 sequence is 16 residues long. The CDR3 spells CASSASGWTEIYEQYF. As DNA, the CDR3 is TGTGCCAGCAGCGCCTCCGGTTGGACAGAAATTTACGAGCAGTACTTC.

CDR3 residues: CASSIGQRNTEAFF. The CDR3 DNA reads as TGTGCCAGTAGTATCGGCCAGAGAAACACTGAAGCTTTCTTT. This chain joins TRBV19 and TRBJ1-1; D ambiguous. This CDR3 has 14 amino acids. V was trimmed by 3 bases and J by 2 bases, leaving 10 bases between them. In germline, CDR1 is LNHDA, CDR2 SQIVND (reference sequence).

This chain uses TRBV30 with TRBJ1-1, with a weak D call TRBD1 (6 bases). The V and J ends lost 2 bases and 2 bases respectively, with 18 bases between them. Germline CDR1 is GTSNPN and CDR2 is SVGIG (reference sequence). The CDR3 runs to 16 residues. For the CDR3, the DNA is TGTGCCTGGAGTAGGGGAGTCGGGGGACAAAACACTGAAGCTTTCTTT. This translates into CAWSRGVGGQNTEAFF.